These T cell receptor beta chains were read from a single sample in a study of Graves' ophthalmopathy and Graves' hyperthyroidism. From the multiplex PCR reads, TCRdb called clonotypes with MiXCR, one entry per CDR3 protein. The sample has 300,000 to 400,000 distinct CDR3 sequences, about 18% seen once; the top ten hold 2.4%. Sequenced input: peripheral blood. These receptors were taken from an adult woman with stable Graves' hyperthyroidism. CDR3s include the opening cysteine and the closing phenylalanine or tryptophan. Fields, in order: clone size, D gene, J gene, V gene, CDR3 protein, CDR3 DNA. D genes are given only for firm matches. Only some rows state a clone size, as once, few, many or a class for expanded clones.

>many|-|TRBJ1-5|TRBV9
CASSVGGGPGQPQHF
TGTGCCAGCAGCGTAGGGGGGGGGCCGGGCCAGCCCCAGCATTTT
>many|-|TRBJ1-2|TRBV7-9
CAGLDVTGYGYTF
TGTGCCGGACTGGACGTCACGGGCTATGGCTACACCTTC
>many|-|TRBJ1-1|TRBV7-8
CASSRTTWGLVGIGNTEAFF
TGTGCCAGCAGCCGAACTACCTGGGGTTTGGTGGGAATTGGGAACACTGAAGCTTTCTTT
>once|-|TRBJ1-5|TRBV7-1
CASSSHTVSPGTSGGTDTQHF
TGTGCCAGCAGCTCACATACCGTATCCCCCGGGACTAGCGGGGGCACAGATACGCAGCATTTT
>many|TRBD1|TRBJ1-1|TRBV6-5
CASSYFRTGEAFF
TGTGCCAGCAGTTACTTCCGGACAGGTGAAGCTTTCTTT
>many|-|TRBJ2-7|TRBV6-1
CASSVSGIYEQYF
TGTGCCAGCAGTGTGTCGGGGATTTACGAGCAGTACTTC
>many|-|TRBJ2-7|TRBV28
CASSVKGKWYEQYF
TGTGCCAGCAGTGTGAAAGGGAAATGGTACGAGCAGTACTTC
>many|TRBD1|TRBJ1-1|TRBV7-9
CASSPRQGYTEAFF
TGTGCCAGCAGCCCGCGACAGGGCTACACTGAAGCTTTCTTT
>many|TRBD2|TRBJ2-7|TRBV2
CASRGSGIDEQYF
TGTGCCAGCAGGGGTAGCGGGATCGACGAGCAGTACTTC
>many|-|TRBJ2-7|TRBV7-2
CASSSTGGLVYEQYF
TGTGCCAGCAGCTCTACTGGGGGGCTGGTCTACGAGCAGTACTTC
>many|TRBD1|TRBJ1-2|TRBV2
CASTHPDRGLGYTF
TGTGCCAGCACCCACCCGGACAGGGGGCTCGGCTACACCTTC
>many|-|TRBJ1-1|TRBV4-2
CASSQVPGMDTEAFF
TGTGCCAGCAGCCAAGTTCCGGGCATGGACACTGAAGCTTTCTTT
>few|TRBD1|TRBJ2-7|TRBV20-1
CSVKVPGQVTLQYF
TGCAGTGTCAAGGTTCCGGGACAGGTAACCCTGCAGTACTTC
>many|-|TRBJ2-4|TRBV10-3
CAISEAMGSLRIYENIQYF
TGTGCCATCAGTGAGGCTATGGGTTCCCTCCGCATTTATGAAAACATTCAGTACTTC
>-|-|TRBJ2-5|TRBV27
CASSLVGTPTRTQYF
TGTGCCAGCAGTTTAGTAGGGACACCCACCAGGACCCAGTACTTC
>-|TRBD1|TRBJ1-2|TRBV11-2
CASSSGTGVRYTF
TGTGCCAGCAGCTCCGGGACAGGAGTTCGCTACACCTTC
>-|TRBD2|TRBJ2-5|TRBV12-3/TRBV12-4
CASSPLGGSLRSGETQYF
TGTGCCAGCAGTCCCCTTGGCGGGAGCCTTCGTTCGGGAGAGACCCAGTACTTC
>many|TRBD2|TRBJ2-1|TRBV7-9
CASSFPGLADTYNEQFF
TGTGCCAGCAGCTTCCCCGGACTAGCGGATACCTACAATGAGCAGTTCTTC
>few|TRBD2|TRBJ2-1|TRBV20-1
CSARPGLAGVHEQFF
TGCAGTGCCCGACCGGGACTAGCGGGAGTTCATGAGCAGTTCTTC
>-|-|TRBJ2-7|TRBV28
CASSKRGEGYEQYF
TGTGCCAGCAGCAAAAGGGGGGAAGGCTACGAGCAGTACTTC
>many|TRBD2|TRBJ2-7|TRBV28
CASSVGTTPYEQYF
TGTGCCAGCAGTGTCGGGACTACCCCCTACGAGCAGTACTTC
>many|TRBD1|TRBJ2-7|TRBV28
CASTEGQGNFYEQYF
TGTGCCAGCACCGAAGGACAGGGTAATTTCTACGAGCAGTACTTC
>many|-|TRBJ1-6|TRBV12-3/TRBV12-4
CASSLKSNSPLHF
TGTGCCAGCAGTTTAAAGTCGAATTCACCCCTCCACTTT
>-|-|TRBJ2-7|TRBV9
CASSEMVEAYDQYF
TGTGCCAGCAGTGAAATGGTGGAGGCCTACGATCAGTACTTC
>many|TRBD1|TRBJ1-5|TRBV6-4
CASTLSRTGANNQPQHF
TGTGCCAGCACCCTATCCCGGACAGGGGCAAACAATCAGCCCCAGCATTTT
>-|-|TRBJ2-7|TRBV18
CASSLKQDLEQYF
TGTGCCAGCTCACTCAAACAGGACCTCGAGCAGTACTTC
>many|-|TRBJ1-2|TRBV11-1
CASSYAGRNYGYTF
TGTGCCAGCAGCTACGCAGGCCGCAACTATGGCTACACCTTC
>many|-|TRBJ1-6|TRBV9
CASSVGDRINSPLHF
TGTGCCAGCAGCGTAGGGGACCGAATTAATTCACCCCTCCACTTT